This T cell receptor (beta chain) was found in a study of blood T cell repertoires in COVID-19. V was clipped by 6 bases and J by 5 bases, with 11 bases between them. The germline V gene has CDR1 MDHEN and CDR2 SYDVKM. CDR3 length equals 13 residues. Profiled with immunoSEQ multiplex PCR; TCRdb holds only in-frame clones, not every one. In the table there are over 120,000 clones, 80% to 85% of which are singletons. The sequencing input was peripheral blood. The clonotype comes from a human donor in a cohort sampled during active COVID-19. This chain links TRBV28 with TRBJ1-5; maybe TRBD1 (6 bases). The CDR3, as DNA: TGTGCCAGCAGGGTGGACAGCTATCAGCCCCAGCATTTT. It encodes CASRVDSYQPQHF.